Here is one T cell receptor beta chain with its context. These data are taken from a study of blood T cell repertoires in COVID-19. Here immunoSEQ multiplex PCR was the method, and the copy in TCRdb shows in-frame clones only, minus some. The sample holds some 260,000 clones; approximately 90% are singletons and the top ten take roughly 3%. The CDR3 has 16 amino acids. J gave up 1 base and V 6 bases, and 8 bases lay outside the gene matches. CDR1 WSHSY and CDR2 SAAADI come from the germline V gene. This receptor was obtained from a man between 18 and 29 years old with active or convalescent COVID-19. The sequenced sample was peripheral blood. The V call is TRBV10-2, the J call TRBJ1-3; the match to TRBD1 covers 8 bases. CDR3 amino acids: CASSETGTGSGNTIYF. For the CDR3, the DNA is TGCGCCAGCAGCGAAACCGGGACAGGTTCTGGAAACACCATATATTTT.